This passage covers 12 T cell receptor beta chains from one sample sequenced in a study of cytomegalovirus exposure and HLA in healthy donors. The assay was immunoSEQ multiplex PCR, and TCRdb's table has in-frame clones only and misses some. In the table there are some 250,000 clones, 90% of which are singletons. The sequenced sample was PBMCs. All receptors come from a woman between 18 and 30 years old in good health and CMV-seronegative.

V usage is TRBV11-3 and J usage is TRBJ2-1; TRBD1 agrees at 7 bases. This CDR3 region has 16 residues. V lost 0 bases and J lost 11; bases outside the gene matches: 13. CDR1 and CDR2 (germline): SGHNT, YENEEA. DNA for the CDR3: TGTGCCAGCAGCTTAGAAGGGACAGTAAAATACGGGAAGCAGTTCTTC. Its protein is CASSLEGTVKYGKQFF.

The chain links TRBV7-6 to TRBJ2-5, with TRBD1 matching over 7 bases. The CDR3 contains 16 residues. Per the germline V gene, CDR1 is SGHVS and CDR2 is FNYEAQ. V was clipped by 5 bases and J by 4 bases; unmatched bases: 13. The CDR3 DNA follows: TGTGCCAGCAGCCTCTCACCCCCAGGGGGTGGAGAGACCCAGTACTTC. Protein: CASSLSPPGGGETQYF.

The chain recombines TRBV18 with TRBJ2-1; 7 bases agree with TRBD2. V lost 3 bases, J lost 3 bases, and 2 bases stayed unmatched. Per germline, CDR1 KGHSH and CDR2 LQKENI. The CDR3 has 14 residues. The CDR3 sequence: CASSPSGDYNEQFF. The CDR3 DNA follows: TGTGCCAGCTCACCCAGCGGGGACTACAATGAGCAGTTCTTC.

This chain joins TRBV29-1 and TRBJ1-1, with D tentatively TRBD1 (6 bases). The germline CDR1 and CDR2 sequences are SQVTM and ANQGSEA. Trimming left V 5 bases short and J 5 bases short, with 15 bases between. This CDR3 spans 13 amino acids. The CDR3 nucleotides read TGCAGCGTTCTGACAGGTCGGAGAACTGAAGCTTTCTTT. Translating gives CSVLTGRRTEAFF. The whole variable domain, filled in from reference TRBV29-1 and TRBJ1-1, reads SAVISQKPSRDICQRGTSLTIQCQVDSQVTMMFWYRQQPGQSLTLIATANQGSEATYESGFVIDKFPISRPNLTFSTLTVSNMSPEDSSIYLCSVLTGRRTEAFFGQGTRLTVV.

The chain has TRBV5-1 and TRBJ1-4; 7 positions agree with TRBD1. Trimming took 3 bases from V and 5 from J; bases not matched to a gene: 1. The CDR3 covers 13 residues. Germline values: CDR1 SGHRS, CDR2 YFSETQ. CDR3 sequence reads: CASSWGQNEKLFF. The CDR3 DNA reads TGCGCCAGCAGCTGGGGACAGAATGAAAAACTGTTTTTT. The whole variable domain, filled in from reference TRBV5-1 and TRBJ1-4, reads KAGVTQTPRYLIKTRGQQVTLSCSPISGHRSVSWYQQTPGQGLQFLFEYFSETQRNKGNFPGRFSGRQFSNSRSEMNVSTLELGDSALYLCASSWGQNEKLFFGSGTQLSVL.

The chain couples TRBV18 to TRBJ2-1; tentatively, D is TRBD2 (6 bases). The CDR3 is 16 amino acids. V lost 0 bases, J lost 0 bases, and 9 bases lay in between. Germline V gene data show CDR1 as KGHSH and CDR2 as LQKENI. The CDR3 region is CASSPPSGSSYNEQFF. CDR3 DNA: TGTGCCAGCTCACCACCGTCCGGGAGCTCCTACAATGAGCAGTTCTTC.

The V and J genes are TRBV2 and TRBJ2-2, with TRBD1 as a possible D gene (7 bases). The germline V and J ends were trimmed by 10 bases and 0 bases, with 12 bases remaining between them. The CDR3 has 14 residues. Looked up from germline, CDR1 is SNHLY and CDR2 is FYNNEI. This chain's CDR3 is CATPGGPNTGELFF. DNA for the CDR3: TGTGCCACCCCAGGGGGGCCGAACACCGGGGAGCTGTTTTTT.

The chain recombines TRBV5-1 with TRBJ1-4; TRBD1 aligns across 7 bases. Germline V lookup: CDR1 SGHRS, CDR2 YFSETQ. V was pared by 3 bases and J by 3 bases, with 5 bases of the junction left unmatched. The CDR3 is 15 residues long. The CDR3 protein is CASSWAGTANEKLFF. The CDR3 coding sequence is TGCGCCAGCAGCTGGGCCGGGACAGCTAATGAAAAACTGTTTTTT.

V is TRBV4-1 and J is TRBJ2-1, with a tentative D call TRBD1 (5 bases). The CDR3 is made up of 15 amino acids. Per the germline V gene, CDR1 is MGHRA and CDR2 is YSYEKL. Trimming left V 0 bases short and J 7 bases short, with 13 bases between. The chain's CDR3 is CASSQEWTQTNEQFF. DNA for the CDR3: TGCGCCAGCAGCCAAGAATGGACACAAACGAATGAGCAGTTCTTC.

The chain carries TRBV15 and TRBJ2-5; D may be TRBD1 (5 bases). CDR3 length: 13 amino acids. The V gene's germline CDR1 is LNHNV and CDR2 YYDKDF (reference sequence). With 6 bases removed from V and 5 bases from J, the gap between germline ends came to 13 bases. CDR3 nucleotide sequence: TGTGCCACCAGTAGGGGCTTTAGGGAGACCCAGTACTTC. The encoded protein is CATSRGFRETQYF.

This clone showed up just once. The rearrangement joins TRBV7-9 to TRBJ1-3; D remains ambiguous. This CDR3 is built from 16 residues. CDR1 is SEHNR, CDR2 FQNEAQ, per germline (reference sequence). Trimming stripped 5 bases from V and 0 bases from J, with 14 bases between. The CDR3 spells CASSPLDLSSGNTIYF. CDR3 sequence (DNA): TGTGCCAGCAGCCCCCTCGACTTGAGCTCTGGAAACACCATATATTTT.

The chain is built from TRBV4-3 and TRBJ2-7; 7 bases align to TRBD1. The germline gives CDR1 LGHNA, CDR2 YSLEER. V shed 2 bases and J 4 bases; nucleotides not matched to a gene: 11. This CDR3 region has 16 residues. The CDR3 region is CASSQNGRGSLYEQYF. In DNA form, the CDR3 reads TGCGCCAGCAGCCAAAACGGCAGGGGGTCTTTATACGAGCAGTACTTC.